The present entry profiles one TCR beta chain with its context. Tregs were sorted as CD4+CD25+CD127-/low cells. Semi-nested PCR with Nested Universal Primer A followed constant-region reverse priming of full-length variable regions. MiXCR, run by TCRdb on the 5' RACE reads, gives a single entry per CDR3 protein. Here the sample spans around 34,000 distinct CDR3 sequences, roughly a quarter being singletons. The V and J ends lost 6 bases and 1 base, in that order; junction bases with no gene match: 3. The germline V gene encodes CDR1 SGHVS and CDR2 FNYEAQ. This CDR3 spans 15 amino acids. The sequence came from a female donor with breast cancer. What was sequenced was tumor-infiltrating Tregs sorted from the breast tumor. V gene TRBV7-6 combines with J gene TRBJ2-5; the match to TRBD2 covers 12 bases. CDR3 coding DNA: TGTGCCAGCAGGGCTAGCGGGGGGGCCCAAGAGACCCAGTACTTC. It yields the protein CASRASGGAQETQYF.